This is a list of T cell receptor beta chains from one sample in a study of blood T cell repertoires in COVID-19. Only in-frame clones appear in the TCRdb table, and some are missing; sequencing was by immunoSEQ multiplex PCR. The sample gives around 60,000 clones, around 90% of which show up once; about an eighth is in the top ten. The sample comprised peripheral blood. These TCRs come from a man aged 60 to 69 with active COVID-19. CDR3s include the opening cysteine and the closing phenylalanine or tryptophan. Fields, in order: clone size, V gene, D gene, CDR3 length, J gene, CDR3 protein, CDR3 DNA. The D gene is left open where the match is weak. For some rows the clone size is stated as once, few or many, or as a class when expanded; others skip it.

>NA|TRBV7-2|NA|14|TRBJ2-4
CASSLVLAKNIQYF
TGTGCCAGCAGCTTAGTCCTAGCCAAAAACATTCAGTACTTC
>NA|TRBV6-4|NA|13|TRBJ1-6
CASSSRPESPLHF
TGTGCCAGCAGTTCGCGCCCGGAGTCACCCCTCCACTTT
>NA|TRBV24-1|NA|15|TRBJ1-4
CATSDSGGADEKLFF
TGTGCCACCAGTGATTCCGGGGGTGCGGATGAAAAACTGTTTTTT
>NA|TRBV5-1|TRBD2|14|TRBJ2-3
CASTSGGLTDTQYF
TGCGCCAGCACTAGCGGGGGGCTCACAGATACGCAGTATTTT
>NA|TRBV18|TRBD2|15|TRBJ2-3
CASSPDGGATDTQYF
TGTGCCAGCTCACCGGACGGGGGGGCCACAGATACGCAGTATTTT
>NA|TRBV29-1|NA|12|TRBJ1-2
CSVKAAVGGYTF
TGCAGCGTTAAAGCAGCTGTCGGGGGCTACACCTTC
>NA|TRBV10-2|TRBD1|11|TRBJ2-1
CASRQGNEQFF
TGCGCCAGCAGACAGGGGAATGAGCAGTTCTTC
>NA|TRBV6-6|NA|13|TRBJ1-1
CASSYTSDTEAFF
TGTGCCAGCAGTTACACCAGCGACACTGAAGCTTTCTTT
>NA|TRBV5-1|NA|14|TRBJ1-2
CASSSPNSQDGYTF
TGCGCCAGCAGCTCTCCGAACTCACAGGATGGCTACACCTTC
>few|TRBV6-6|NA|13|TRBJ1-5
CATKIDSNQPQHF
TGTGCCACCAAAATAGATAGCAATCAGCCCCAGCATTTT
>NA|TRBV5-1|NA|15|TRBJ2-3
CASSATAGYTDTQYF
TGCGCCAGCAGTGCTACCGCTGGTTACACAGATACGCAGTATTTT
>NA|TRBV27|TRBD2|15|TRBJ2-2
CASRGLADSTGELFF
TGTGCCAGCAGAGGACTAGCGGACAGCACCGGGGAGCTGTTTTTT
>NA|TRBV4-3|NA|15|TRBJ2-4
CASSQGGGRENIQYF
TGCGCCAGCAGCCAAGGAGGTGGCAGGGAAAACATTCAGTACTTC
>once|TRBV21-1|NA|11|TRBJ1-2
CASSVRYGYTF
TGTGCCAGCAGCGTGCGGTATGGCTACACCTTC
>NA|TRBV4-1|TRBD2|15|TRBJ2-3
CASSQFAERGRTQYF
TGCGCCAGCAGCCAATTCGCTGAGCGGGGACGGACGCAGTATTTT
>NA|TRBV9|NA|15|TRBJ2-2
CASSVRMGAPGELFF
TGTGCCAGCAGCGTACGTATGGGGGCGCCCGGGGAGCTGTTTTTT
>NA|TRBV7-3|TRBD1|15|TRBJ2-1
CASSLSGTGNNEQFF
TGTGCCAGCAGCCTCTCCGGGACAGGGAACAATGAGCAGTTCTTC
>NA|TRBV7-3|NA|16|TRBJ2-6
CASSRAAGTGANVLTF
TGTGCCAGCAGCCGAGCGGCAGGAACTGGGGCCAACGTCCTGACTTTC
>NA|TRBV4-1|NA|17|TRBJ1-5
CASSQTPADSINQPQHF
TGCGCCAGCAGCCAGACCCCGGCCGACAGTATCAATCAGCCCCAGCATTTT
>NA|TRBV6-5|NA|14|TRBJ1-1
CASDGGGKITEAFF
TGTGCCAGCGATGGGGGGGGGAAGATCACTGAAGCTTTCTTT
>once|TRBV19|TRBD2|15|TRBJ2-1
CASSTLAGGPSEQFF
TGTGCCAGTAGTACATTAGCGGGAGGGCCAAGTGAGCAGTTCTTC
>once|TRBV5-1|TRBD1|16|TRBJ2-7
CASSYPQGSSSYEQYF
TGCGCCAGCAGCTACCCACAGGGGTCCTCCTCCTACGAGCAGTACTTC
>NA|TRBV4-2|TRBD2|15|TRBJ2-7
CASSPRTSGTYEQYF
TGTGCCAGCAGCCCCCGGACTAGCGGGACCTACGAGCAGTACTTC
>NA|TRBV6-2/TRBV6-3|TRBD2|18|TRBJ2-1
CASSYDSTSGSFRDEQFF
TGTGCCAGCAGTTACGACTCGACTAGCGGGAGTTTTAGGGATGAGCAGTTCTTC
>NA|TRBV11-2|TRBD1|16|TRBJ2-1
CASSPIRGQGYNEQFF
TGTGCCAGCAGCCCCATCAGGGGACAGGGATACAATGAGCAGTTCTTC
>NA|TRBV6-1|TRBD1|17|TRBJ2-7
CASSEGWDRAWDYEQYF
TGTGCCAGCAGTGAAGGTTGGGACAGGGCTTGGGACTACGAGCAGTACTTC
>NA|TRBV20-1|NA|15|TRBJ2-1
CSASLRRGSYNEQFF
TGCAGTGCTAGTCTACGGCGAGGGTCCTACAATGAGCAGTTCTTC
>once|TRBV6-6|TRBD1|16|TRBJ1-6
CASSSATGETNSPLHF
TGTGCCAGCAGTTCCGCGACAGGGGAGACCAATTCACCCCTCCACTTT
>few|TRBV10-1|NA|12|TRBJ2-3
CASSTATDTQYF
TGCGCCAGCAGCACAGCCACAGATACGCAGTATTTT
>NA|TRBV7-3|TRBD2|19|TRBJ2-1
CASSSRGHGLAGFRDEQFF
TGTGCCAGCAGCTCTAGGGGCCATGGACTAGCGGGATTTAGGGATGAGCAGTTCTTC
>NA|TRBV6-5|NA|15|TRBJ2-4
CASYFGGIAKNIQYF
TGTGCCAGCTATTTCGGGGGAATAGCCAAAAACATTCAGTACTTC
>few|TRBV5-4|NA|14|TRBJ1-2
CASSTQGINYGYTF
TGTGCCAGCAGCACACAGGGTATTAACTATGGCTACACCTTC
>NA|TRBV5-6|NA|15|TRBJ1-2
CASSLARGGHYGYTF
TGTGCCAGCAGCTTGGCCCGGGGGGGCCACTATGGCTACACCTTC
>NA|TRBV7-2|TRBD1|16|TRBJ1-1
CASSLGSYRGRTEAFF
TGTGCCAGCAGCTTAGGTAGTTACAGGGGGCGAACTGAAGCTTTCTTT
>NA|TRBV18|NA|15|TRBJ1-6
CASSLEAGGYSPLHF
TGTGCCAGCTCGCTTGAGGCCGGGGGATATTCACCCCTCCACTTT
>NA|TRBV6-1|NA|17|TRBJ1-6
CASSEIFAGAGNSPLHF
TGTGCCAGCAGTGAAATCTTCGCGGGGGCGGGTAATTCACCCCTCCACTTT
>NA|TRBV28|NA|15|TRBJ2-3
CASSKRGRWADTQYF
TGTGCCAGCAGCAAACGGGGGAGGTGGGCAGATACGCAGTATTTT
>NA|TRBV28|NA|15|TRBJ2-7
CASSTPGSRVREQYF
TGTGCCAGCAGTACCCCAGGGTCTAGGGTGCGCGAGCAGTACTTC
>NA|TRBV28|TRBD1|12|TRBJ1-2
CASSTTGNGYTF
TGTGCCAGCAGTACGACAGGGAATGGCTACACCTTC
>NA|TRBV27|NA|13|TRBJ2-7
CASSLVLTGEQYF
TGTGCCAGCAGTTTAGTCTTGACCGGGGAGCAGTACTTC
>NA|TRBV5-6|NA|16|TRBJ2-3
CASSLLSGEEADTQYF
TGTGCCAGCAGCTTGTTGTCCGGGGAAGAGGCAGATACGCAGTATTTT
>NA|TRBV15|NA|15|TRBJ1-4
CATSRARLANEKLFF
TGTGCCACCAGCAGAGCCAGGTTGGCTAATGAAAAACTGTTTTTT
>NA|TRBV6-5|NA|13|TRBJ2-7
CASSRTPTYEQYF
TGTGCCAGCAGCCGAACACCGACCTACGAGCAGTACTTC